A selection of T cell receptor beta chains follows, all from one sample in a study of shared clonotypes between healthy human individuals. This table comes from immunoSEQ multiplex PCR, and its TCRdb copy is limited to in-frame clones, with some not included. This table has approximately 2.3 million clones, over 85% appearing once. The source material was naive CD4+ T cells from PBMCs. The receptors stem from a man younger than 35 in good health. Some clones in this sample may be carry-over from other donors' samples. CDR3s include the opening cysteine and the closing phenylalanine or tryptophan. Fields, in order: V gene, D gene, clone size, J gene, CDR3 protein, CDR3 DNA. D genes are given only for firm matches. The size field is filled for only some rows; it gives once, few, many or a size class.

TRBV2	-	-	TRBJ2-2	CASSLLTGELFF	TGTGCCAGCAGCCTCCTAACCGGGGAGCTGTTTTTT
TRBV18	TRBD1	once	TRBJ2-1	CASSPGTGSEQFF	TGTGCCAGCTCACCAGGGACAGGGAGCGAGCAGTTCTTC
TRBV27	TRBD2	-	TRBJ2-2	CASSSSSGRAAGELFF	TGTGCCAGCAGTAGCTCTTCCGGGAGGGCTGCCGGGGAGCTGTTTTTT
TRBV2	TRBD2	-	TRBJ2-2	CASSEAPRGRGGVGELFF	TGTGCCAGCAGTGAAGCTCCAAGAGGGAGGGGTGGTGTCGGGGAGCTGTTTTTT
TRBV6-5	-	-	TRBJ2-2	CASLSNTGELFF	TGTGCCAGCCTCTCGAACACCGGGGAGCTGTTTTTT
TRBV7-3	-	-	TRBJ2-3	CASSLWTRSPPDTQYF	TGTGCCAGCAGCTTATGGACGCGGAGTCCCCCAGATACGCAGTATTTT
TRBV20-1	-	-	TRBJ1-2	CSAQRYGYTF	TGCAGTGCCCAGAGGTATGGCTACACCTTC
TRBV6-5	-	-	TRBJ2-7	CASRSWGQGTYEQYF	TGTGCCAGCAGATCATGGGGCCAGGGGACCTACGAGCAGTACTTC
TRBV30	TRBD1	-	TRBJ2-7	CAWTSTGAFAEQYF	TGTGCCTGGACCTCTACAGGGGCCTTTGCCGAGCAGTACTTC
TRBV28	-	-	TRBJ1-1	CASSTPDRNTEAFF	TGTGCCAGCAGTACGCCAGACAGGAACACTGAAGCTTTCTTT
TRBV15	-	-	TRBJ2-1	CATSKAAHEQFF	TGTGCCACCAGCAAAGCTGCCCATGAGCAGTTCTTC
TRBV20-1	TRBD1	-	TRBJ1-4	CKGARGEKLFF	TGCAAGGGGGCCAGAGGAGAAAAACTGTTTTTT
TRBV20-1	-	-	TRBJ2-1	CSASPGSEQFF	TGCAGTGCTAGCCCAGGGTCAGAGCAGTTCTTC
TRBV19	-	-	TRBJ1-5	CASSIAGARNQPQHF	TGTGCCAGTAGTATCGCTGGCGCCCGCAATCAGCCCCAGCATTTT
TRBV5-1	-	-	TRBJ2-3	CASSLADGTDTQYF	TGCGCCAGCAGCTTGGCCGACGGCACAGATACGCAGTATTTT
TRBV5-1	-	-	TRBJ2-4	CASSLAQGNQYF	TGCGCCAGCAGCTTGGCCCAGGGGAATCAGTACTTC
TRBV11-2	TRBD1	-	TRBJ2-7	CASSPRTGLYEQYF	TGTGCCAGCAGCCCCCGGACAGGGTTGTACGAGCAGTACTTC
TRBV28	-	few	TRBJ1-1	CASSYWPEGAEAFF	TGTGCCAGCAGTTATTGGCCTGAAGGCGCTGAAGCTTTCTTT
TRBV9	TRBD2	-	TRBJ2-5	CASSGLAGGLETQYF	TGTGCCAGCAGTGGACTAGCGGGAGGGCTGGAGACCCAGTACTTC
TRBV5-1	TRBD1	once	TRBJ2-2	CASSSNPTGVSGELFF	TGCGCCAGCAGCTCGAATCCGACAGGGGTCAGCGGGGAGCTGTTTTTT
TRBV6-5	TRBD1	-	TRBJ1-2	CASSRLGQRYGYTF	TGTGCCAGCAGCCGCTTGGGACAGCGTTATGGCTACACCTTC
TRBV6-1	-	-	TRBJ1-5	CASTLGGQPQHF	TGTGCCAGTACACTGGGGGGTCAGCCCCAGCATTTT
TRBV19	-	few	TRBJ1-5	CATRDTRNQPQHF	TGTGCCACTCGGGACACCAGGAATCAGCCCCAGCATTTT
TRBV5-1	TRBD2	-	TRBJ2-5	CASSLLAGEQETQYF	TGCGCCAGCAGCCTACTAGCGGGAGAACAAGAGACCCAGTACTTC
TRBV25-1	-	-	TRBJ2-3	CASSDVPHTQYF	TGTGCCAGCAGTGATGTCCCGCATACGCAGTATTTT
TRBV28	TRBD2	-	TRBJ2-4	CASSLSGRGGIQYF	TGTGCCAGCAGTTTAAGCGGGAGGGGGGGCATTCAGTACTTC
TRBV7-3	TRBD1	-	TRBJ2-1	CASSLIPGTAPSSYNEQFF	TGTGCCAGCAGCTTAATCCCGGGGACAGCCCCAAGCTCCTACAATGAGCAGTTCTTC
TRBV5-1	-	-	TRBJ2-7	CASSSGGGTVYEQYF	TGCGCCAGCAGCTCGGGTGGGGGGACAGTCTACGAGCAGTACTTC
TRBV19	-	once	TRBJ2-3	CASSINGRGADTQYF	TGTGCCAGTAGTATTAATGGCAGGGGGGCAGATACGCAGTATTTT
TRBV7-9	-	-	TRBJ2-3	CASSLGSGTSTDTQYF	TGTGCCAGCAGCTTAGGGAGCGGCACTAGCACAGATACGCAGTATTTT
TRBV28	-	-	TRBJ1-4	CASSRRVDKEKLFF	TGTGCCAGCAGTCGCAGGGTAGATAAAGAAAAACTGTTTTTT
TRBV18	-	-	TRBJ2-4	CASSPGPGTLGIQYF	TGTGCCAGCTCACCAGGACCCGGGACTTTGGGCATTCAGTACTTC
TRBV19	-	-	TRBJ1-2	CASSISGNGYTF	TGTGCCAGTAGTATATCGGGCAATGGCTACACCTTC
TRBV28	-	-	TRBJ1-2	CASRRGGYGYTF	TGTGCCAGCAGAAGGGGAGGCTATGGCTACACCTTC
TRBV27	-	-	TRBJ1-2	CASRRLVGFYGYTF	TGTGCCAGCAGGCGCTTGGTAGGATTCTATGGCTACACCTTC
TRBV5-1	-	-	TRBJ2-3	CASSPWGPTDTQYF	TGCGCCAGCAGCCCGTGGGGCCCCACAGATACGCAGTATTTT
TRBV9	TRBD1	-	TRBJ2-3	CASSVAGGVRTDTQYF	TGTGCCAGCAGCGTAGCAGGGGGAGTTAGAACAGATACGCAGTATTTT
TRBV9	-	-	TRBJ1-1	CASSVQAGEAFF	TGTGCCAGCAGCGTACAGGCCGGTGAAGCTTTCTTT
TRBV15	-	-	TRBJ2-7	CATSSRRTYVEQYF	TGTGCCACCAGCTCTCGTCGGACCTACGTCGAGCAGTACTTC
TRBV5-4	-	-	TRBJ2-5	CASSPPPGTQETQYF	TGTGCCAGCAGCCCGCCTCCCGGGACCCAAGAGACCCAGTACTTC
TRBV5-1	TRBD1	-	TRBJ2-2	CASSPLGQGAGELFF	TGCGCCAGCAGCCCCCTAGGACAGGGTGCGGGGGAGCTGTTTTTT
TRBV6-5	-	-	TRBJ2-3	CASRRQPANTDTQYF	TGTGCCAGCAGAAGACAACCGGCAAACACAGATACGCAGTATTTT
TRBV18	TRBD1	-	TRBJ2-1	CASSPQGQGMNEQFF	TGTGCCAGCTCACCACAGGGACAGGGAATGAATGAGCAGTTCTTC
TRBV7-2	-	once	TRBJ2-2	CASSPHRTGELFF	TGTGCCAGCAGCCCACACAGGACCGGGGAGCTGTTTTTT
TRBV7-9	-	-	TRBJ2-4	CASSPGTSGNIQYF	TGTGCCAGCAGCCCGGGGACAAGCGGAAACATTCAGTACTTC
TRBV30	-	-	TRBJ2-1	CAWATGRVTGTSFNEQFF	TGTGCCTGGGCAACAGGGAGGGTAACGGGAACGTCGTTCAATGAGCAGTTCTTC
TRBV6-6	-	-	TRBJ2-7	CASSYSSRSYEQYF	TGTGCCAGCAGTTACTCGTCCCGGTCCTACGAGCAGTACTTC
TRBV28	-	-	TRBJ1-5	CASRRPGGQPQHF	TGTGCCAGCAGACGACCGGGTGGTCAGCCCCAGCATTTT
TRBV28	TRBD1	-	TRBJ2-7	CASSLDRAHEQYF	TGTGCCAGCAGTTTAGACAGGGCCCACGAGCAGTACTTC
TRBV7-6	TRBD1	-	TRBJ2-2	CASSKDRDTGELFF	TGTGCCAGCAGCAAAGACAGGGACACCGGGGAGCTGTTTTTT
TRBV19	TRBD2	-	TRBJ2-7	CASSIAGGSPYEQYF	TGTGCCAGTAGTATAGCAGGCGGGAGTCCCTACGAGCAGTACTTC
TRBV20-1	-	few	TRBJ2-1	CSALGNEQFF	TGCAGTGCTCTGGGGAATGAGCAGTTCTTC
TRBV29-1	-	-	TRBJ2-5	CSVDWTRGGETQYF	TGCAGCGTTGATTGGACGAGAGGCGGAGAGACCCAGTACTTC
TRBV5-1	TRBD2	-	TRBJ2-1	CASSLLTSGAYNEQFF	TGCGCCAGCAGCTTGCTGACTAGCGGAGCCTACAATGAGCAGTTCTTC
TRBV7-9	TRBD1	-	TRBJ1-1	CASSFWDRETTEAFF	TGTGCCAGCAGCTTTTGGGACAGGGAAACCACTGAAGCTTTCTTT
TRBV28	TRBD1	-	TRBJ1-4	CASSKTGRDEKLFF	TGTGCCAGCAGCAAGACAGGGCGCGATGAAAAACTGTTTTTT
TRBV28	TRBD2	-	TRBJ2-3	CASGRGLAGDFDTQYF	TGTGCCAGCGGGAGGGGGCTAGCGGGAGATTTTGATACGCAGTATTTT